This TCR beta chain originates from a study of blood T cell repertoires in COVID-19. For the study at large: PBMCs, B-cell-depleted T cells, or T cells were the source of the cDNA or gDNA that made up the material.

In the study's own analysis: Amplification of reference gene primers was used by the study to estimate nucleated cell counts. Only in-frame clones appear in the TCRdb table, and some are missing; sequencing was by immunoSEQ multiplex PCR. V, J and clone size derive from that table, while D and trimming were established from the DNA sequence. The data hold approximately 200,000 clones, with approximately 85% observed a single time. The CDR3 runs to 15 residues. Trimming cost V 2 bases and J 7 bases, with 16 bases left between them. Germline lookup yields CDR1 SGDLS and CDR2 YYNGEE. In terms of age and location, participants ranged from roughly 18 to 90 years and lived in roughly 22 US areas. Participants reported their clinical history, and cohort assignment relied on those reports.

The J gene is TRBJ2-1, the V gene TRBV9, with TRBD1 as a possible D gene (6 bases). The receptor was isolated from a woman in her thirties who had recovered from COVID-19. The specimen was PBMCs or T cells enriched from blood (not recorded which). This CDR3 is CASSVALTGRNEQFF. DNA of the CDR3: TGTGCCAGCAGCGTTGCCTTGACAGGACGGAATGAGCAGTTCTTC.